The source of this TCR beta chain is a study of blood T cell repertoires in COVID-19. On the study more broadly: Acute-phase and convalescent COVID-19 samples originated in the United States, Italy and Spain. PBMCs, B-cell-depleted T cells, or T cells provided the cDNA or gDNA that made up the material.

Germline V gives CDR1 SGHTA, CDR2 FQGNSA. CDR3 length: 14 amino acids. The V gene lost 6 bases and the J gene lost 4 bases, with 15 bases spanning the gap. The authors' processing: The assay estimated nucleated cells by amplifying reference gene primers. The protocol was immunoSEQ multiplex PCR, while the TCRdb copy is restricted to in-frame clones and leaves out a portion. That table is the source of V, J and clone size, and D and trimming were worked out from the DNA. This table holds 200,000 to 250,000 clones, less than 85% found once. J is TRBJ1-1 and V is TRBV7-2; D gene unclear. The source is a woman aged 80 or over with COVID-19, enrolled during active disease. The sequencing input was peripheral blood. The CDR3 protein is CASSLLRDPTEAFF. The DNA of the CDR3 is TGTGCCAGCAGTCTCCTCCGGGATCCCACTGAAGCTTTCTTT.